This T cell receptor beta chain was sequenced for a study of blood T cells in healthy people across ages. The second PCR ran roughly 7 to 11 cycles with a sample-barcoded 5' primer and J-beta primers. TCRdb reanalysed the 5' RACE reads using MiXCR and keeps one entry per CDR3 protein. This sample yields 650,000 to 900,000 distinct CDR3 sequences, of which 55% to 65% are seen a single time; roughly 25% belongs to the top ten. Germline assignment: CDR1 SEHNR and CDR2 FQNEAQ (reference sequence). Unmatched junction bases numbered 7, after V lost 0 bases and J lost 6 bases. This CDR3 is built from 17 residues.

This TCR derives from a man aged 25-40 years in good health. The rearrangement joins TRBV7-9 to TRBJ2-2; 10 nucleotides match TRBD1. Sequencing was performed on blood. The CDR3 reads CASSLARTTGGPGELFF. The CDR3 region has the DNA TGTGCCAGCAGCTTAGCGAGGACGACAGGGGGCCCCGGGGAGCTGTTTTTT.